A single sample is the source of the 14 T cell receptor beta chains below, sequenced in a study of blood T cell repertoires in COVID-19. Sequenced by immunoSEQ multiplex PCR; TCRdb stores in-frame clones only, minus some. The table shows 130,000 to 150,000 clones, with about 79% occurring only once. The specimen sequenced was peripheral blood. Every receptor here comes from a woman older than 75 with acute or convalescent COVID-19.

The chain combines TRBV11-2 with TRBJ2-2, with D perhaps matching TRBD1 (6 bases). Germline CDR1 reads SGHAT; CDR2 reads FQNNGV. The germline V and J ends were trimmed by 1 base and 1 base, with 7 bases remaining between them. The length of the CDR3 is 15 residues. The CDR3 spells CASSLGGQNTGELFF. The CDR3 bases are TGTGCCAGCAGCTTAGGGGGGCAGAACACCGGGGAGCTGTTTTTT.

This sequence joins TRBV7-2 and TRBJ2-5; 10 nucleotides agree with TRBD1. Germline-derived CDR1 and CDR2 are SGHTA and FQGNSA. There are 15 residues in the CDR3. Losses at the gene ends were 0 bases for V and 3 bases for J; bases not matched to a gene: 1. The CDR3 here is CASSLAGTGEETQYF. As DNA, the CDR3 is TGTGCCAGCAGCTTAGCCGGGACAGGGGAAGAGACCCAGTACTTC.

This chain links TRBV5-1 with TRBJ1-4, with D uncertain. V was clipped by 4 bases and J by 6 bases, with 13 bases between them. The germline gives CDR1 SGHRS, CDR2 YFSETQ. This CDR3 comprises 14 residues. The CDR3 DNA reads TGCGCCAGCAGCATTGGAGGGCTGTATGAAAAACTGTTTTTT. Translating gives CASSIGGLYEKLFF. The full variable domain, rest sourced from reference TRBV5-1 and TRBJ1-4, is KAGVTQTPRYLIKTRGQQVTLSCSPISGHRSVSWYQQTPGQGLQFLFEYFSETQRNKGNFPGRFSGRQFSNSRSEMNVSTLELGDSALYLCASSIGGLYEKLFFGSGTQLSVL.

With regard to this clone: The sample holds other DNA sequences that translate to the same CDR3. V is TRBV20-1 and J is TRBJ1-1; D is unclear. The CDR3 loop spans 11 amino acids. Germline CDR1 reads DFQATT; CDR2 reads SNEGSKA (reference sequence). Trimming pared 5 bases from V and 2 bases from J, leaving 6 bases between. The DNA of the CDR3 is TGCAGTGCTCCTTTAAACACTGAAGCTTTCTTT. Amino acid sequence: CSAPLNTEAFF.

The J gene is TRBJ2-5, the V gene TRBV3-1 (or the pseudogene TRBV3-2); the D is unclear. The CDR3 consists of 12 residues. Germline lookup yields CDR1 LGHDT and CDR2 YNNKEL (reference sequence). Between the trimmed V and J ends, which lost 3 bases and 5 bases, there was a span of 7 bases. The CDR3: CASSHVGETQYF. CDR3 bases: TGTGCCAGCAGCCACGTCGGTGAGACCCAGTACTTC.

The chain carries TRBV5-1 and TRBJ1-4, with D possibly TRBD1 on 6 matching bases. V lost 0 bases and J 10 bases, leaving 13 bases between the germline ends. The CDR3 consists of 14 residues. Per the germline V gene, CDR1 is SGHRS and CDR2 is YFSETQ. The chain's CDR3 is CASSLGDRLGKLFF. CDR3 bases: TGCGCCAGCAGCTTGGGAGACAGGTTGGGAAAACTGTTTTTT. Based on the CDR3 plus reference TRBV5-1 and TRBJ1-4, the full variable domain is KAGVTQTPRYLIKTRGQQVTLSCSPISGHRSVSWYQQTPGQGLQFLFEYFSETQRNKGNFPGRFSGRQFSNSRSEMNVSTLELGDSALYLCASSLGDRLGKLFFGSGTQLSVL.

V gene TRBV5-4 combines with J gene TRBJ2-3; 12 bases align to TRBD2. J gave up 5 bases and V 0 bases, and 7 bases lay outside the gene matches. The CDR3 spans 17 residues. In germline, CDR1 is SGHNT, CDR2 YYREEE (reference sequence). CDR3 amino acids: CASSLAASGGAGDTQYF. CDR3 sequence (DNA): TGTGCCAGCAGCTTGGCAGCTAGCGGGGGGGCTGGAGATACGCAGTATTTT. Full variable domain (outside the CDR3, taken from reference TRBV5-4 and TRBJ2-3): ETGVTQSPTHLIKTRGQQVTLRCSSQSGHNTVSWYQQALGQGPQFIFQYYREEENGRGNFPPRFSGLQFPNYSSELNVNALELDDSALYLCASSLAASGGAGDTQYFGPGTRLTVL.

The chain carries TRBV3-1 (or the pseudogene TRBV3-2) and TRBJ1-6; no reliable D call. V was trimmed by 3 bases and J by 8 bases, leaving 8 bases between them. The CDR3 is 13 residues long. Germline assignment: CDR1 LGHDT and CDR2 YNNKEL (reference sequence). The CDR3 protein is CASSQITDSPLHF. CDR3 bases: TGTGCCAGCAGCCAGATTACAGATTCACCCCTCCACTTT.

This chain connects TRBV18 to TRBJ2-2; 7 bases fit TRBD1. Germline CDR1 and CDR2: KGHSH and LQKENI. The CDR3 contains 16 residues. J lost 1 base, V lost 3 bases, and 5 bases had no gene match. The CDR3 DNA is TGTGCCAGCTCACCTGTCCGGGACAGGAACACCGGGGAGCTGTTTTTT. This gives the protein CASSPVRDRNTGELFF.

CDR3: CANDDRGFNSPLHF. The CDR3 nucleotides are TGTGCCAACGACGACAGGGGGTTTAATTCACCCCTCCACTTT. The chain employs TRBV2 and TRBJ1-6; TRBD1 matches at 9 bases. Germline CDR1 SNHLY, CDR2 FYNNEI. CDR3 length: 14 amino acids. J lost 6 bases, V lost 10 bases, and 7 bases had no gene match.

This chain joins TRBV5-1 and TRBJ2-3, with 8 nucleotides matching TRBD1. Looked up from germline, CDR1 is SGHRS and CDR2 is YFSETQ. The junction had 1 base not matched to a gene; V was cut back by 4 bases and J by 0 bases. CDR3 length equals 14 residues. The CDR3 DNA is TGCGCCAGCAGCCGGGACAGGAGCACAGATACGCAGTATTTT. Protein product: CASSRDRSTDTQYF.

The chain joins TRBV19 to TRBJ1-1; D ambiguous. Deletions cut 4 bases from V and 3 bases from J, with 15 bases between. This CDR3 has 15 amino acids. In germline, CDR1 is LNHDA, CDR2 SQIVND (reference sequence). In DNA form, the CDR3 reads TGTGCCAGTAGTAAAGGCGGGCGGACGTACACTGAAGCTTTCTTT. This codes for CASSKGGRTYTEAFF.

Points on this clone: This sample includes further DNA sequences coding for the same CDR3. The chain is built from TRBV6-2 or TRBV6-3 and TRBJ2-7, with 8 bases fitting TRBD1. Germline V gene data show CDR1 as MNHEY and CDR2 as SVGEGT. Trimming took 2 bases from V and 1 from J; bases not matched to a gene: 4. CDR3 length equals 15 residues. In nucleotides, the CDR3 is TGTGCCAGCAGTTACGTAGGACAGGGTTCCTACGAGCAGTACTTC. Translating it yields CASSYVGQGSYEQYF.

This clone appeared a single time. This chain links TRBV9 with TRBJ1-3; 7 positions agree with TRBD1. Germline V lookup: CDR1 SGDLS, CDR2 YYNGEE. V lost 7 bases, J lost 4 bases, and 8 bases stayed unmatched. CDR3 length: 14 residues. The CDR3 spells CASGLTGSGNTIYF. Written as DNA, the CDR3 is TGTGCCAGCGGACTGACAGGGTCAGGAAACACCATATATTTT.